This T cell receptor (beta chain) is from a study of T cells in narcolepsy. The assay was immunoSEQ multiplex PCR, and TCRdb's table has in-frame clones only and misses some. The sample yields 8,000 to 10,000 clones, 61% seen once. The count of this clone is one. The CDR3 totals 17 residues. CDR1 is SGHNT, CDR2 YENEEA, per germline. V lost 5 bases, J lost 5 bases, and 24 bases lay in between. Sequencing used CD45RA- memory CD8+ T cells from PBMCs. The TCR was taken from a human donor with narcolepsy. The chain recombines TRBV11-3 with TRBJ2-5; the D call may be TRBD1 or TRBD2 (6 bases each). The CDR3 reads CASSPLPGGNKGETQYF. The CDR3 DNA reads as TGTGCCAGCAGCCCCCTCCCCGGGGGCAACAAGGGGGAGACCCAGTACTTC.